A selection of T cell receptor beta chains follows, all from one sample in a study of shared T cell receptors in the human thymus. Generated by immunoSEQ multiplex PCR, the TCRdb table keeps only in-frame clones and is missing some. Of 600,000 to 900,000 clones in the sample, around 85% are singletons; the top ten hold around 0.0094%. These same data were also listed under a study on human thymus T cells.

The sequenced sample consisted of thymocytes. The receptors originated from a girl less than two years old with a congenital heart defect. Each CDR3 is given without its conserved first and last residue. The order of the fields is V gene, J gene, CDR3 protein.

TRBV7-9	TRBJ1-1	ASSLEAMGTTEAF
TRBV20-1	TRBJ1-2	SAPFGYT
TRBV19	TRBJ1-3	ASSIVTQRGNSGNTIY
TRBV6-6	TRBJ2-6	ASSDVGPGANVLT
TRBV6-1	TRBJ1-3	ASSEGGRGGNTIY
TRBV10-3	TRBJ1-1	AISDCVRDTEAF
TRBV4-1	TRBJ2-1	ASSQDVKRDNEQF
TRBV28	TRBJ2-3	ASSLAPLDRTNCTDTQY
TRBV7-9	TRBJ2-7	ASTQSRDEQY
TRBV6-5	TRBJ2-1	RGGGTYNEQF
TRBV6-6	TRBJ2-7	ASSPGGTQDYEQY
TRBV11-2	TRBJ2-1	ASSLFRGGGFYEQF
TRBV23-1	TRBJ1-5	ASSQSGTNQPQH
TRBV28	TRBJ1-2	ASSFIIGRAGRYGYT
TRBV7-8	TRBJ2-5	ASSLGLDRAQETQY
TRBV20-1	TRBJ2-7	SATGDGD
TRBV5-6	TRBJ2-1	ASSLRDSLNEQF
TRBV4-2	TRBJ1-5	ASSPQGSNQPQH
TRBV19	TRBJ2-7	ASSILPGEQY
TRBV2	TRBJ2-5	ASRLTGLQETQY
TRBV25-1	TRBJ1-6	ASLNSYNSPLH
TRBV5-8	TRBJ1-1	ASSPYGGQGSLSTEAF
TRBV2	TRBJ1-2	ASSRDSPDGYT
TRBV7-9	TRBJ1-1	ASSPDRLNTEAF
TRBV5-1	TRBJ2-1	ASKSGQLKNEQF
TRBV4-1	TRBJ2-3	ASSPTARQGSTDTQY
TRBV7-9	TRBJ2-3	ASSPPGTRGDTQY
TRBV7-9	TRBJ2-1	ASSLAPSHYDSYNEQF
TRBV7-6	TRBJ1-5	ASSFSLQGINSNQPQH
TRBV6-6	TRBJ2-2	ASSPLRTGGQELF
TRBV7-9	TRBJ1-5	ASSLGPRQGGNQPQH
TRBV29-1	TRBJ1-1	SVAAGHRNTEAF
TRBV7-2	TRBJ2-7	ASSLLASGGRRSYEQY
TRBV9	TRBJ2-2	ASSPTKADTGELF
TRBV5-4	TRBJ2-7	ASSFTGTGTYEQY
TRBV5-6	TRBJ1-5	ASSILRGLQPQH
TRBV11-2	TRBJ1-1	ASSYPGTPPGAEAF
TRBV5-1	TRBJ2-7	ASTLGRGIGSYEQY
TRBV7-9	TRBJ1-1	ASSLGGQAGGEITEAF
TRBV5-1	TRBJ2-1	ASSSALAGGPSYNEQF
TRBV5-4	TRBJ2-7	ASSLAGVPYEQY